One and the same sample provided the 23 T cell receptor beta chains below, sequenced in a study of blood T cells in healthy people across ages. Next came a second PCR, run for roughly 6 to 11 cycles, which used a sample-barcoded 5' primer along with a J-beta primer mix. MiXCR was run by TCRdb on the 5' RACE reads, yielding one entry per CDR3 protein. The sample includes about 1,400,000 distinct CDR3 sequences, about 40% seen only once; the top ten take 7.9%. Sequenced sample: blood. These receptors came from a woman aged 18-35 years in good health.

This clonotype was picked up a small number of times. J is TRBJ1-2 and V is TRBV10-3, with D perhaps matching TRBD1 (5 bases). The CDR3 has 13 residues. Looked up from germline, CDR1 is ENHRY and CDR2 is SYGVKD. V shed 6 bases and J shed 6 bases, with 14 bases lying between them. The CDR3 here is CAIRLPGVHGYTF. CDR3 DNA sequence: TGTGCCATCAGATTACCGGGGGTTCATGGCTACACCTTC.

This clonotype was counted only a few times. This rearrangement joins TRBV5-1 to TRBJ1-1; no clear D gene. The V end lost 0 bases, the J end lost 7 bases, and 16 bases lay between the germline ends. Germline CDR1 and CDR2: SGHRS and YFSETQ. The CDR3 consists of 15 residues. CDR3 coding DNA: TGCGCCAGCAGCTTGGAATCCCTTGGGAGCGGTGAAGCTTTCTTT. Translation: CASSLESLGSGEAFF.

The J gene is TRBJ2-4, the V gene TRBV20-1; tentative D call: TRBD2 (5 bases). CDR1 and CDR2 (germline): DFQATT, SNEGSKA (reference sequence). V gave up 6 bases and J gave up 13 bases, with 13 bases separating them. The CDR3 is 10 residues long. CDR3 nucleotide sequence: TGCAGTGCCCGCTTGGGAGAGCAGTACTTC. Protein: CSARLGEQYF.

The chain has TRBV6-5 and TRBJ1-3; D call uncertain. Germline V gene lookup returns CDR1 MNHEY and CDR2 SVGAGI. Trimming shortened V by 6 bases and J by 0 bases, and 12 bases separated the two germline ends. The CDR3 totals 15 residues. The CDR3 here is CASRPGPHSGNTIYF. In nucleotides, the CDR3 is TGTGCCAGCAGACCCGGACCCCACTCTGGAAACACCATATATTTT.

The chain carries TRBV27 and TRBJ2-6, with a weak D call TRBD1 (6 bases). This CDR3 region has 16 residues. The V end lost 3 bases, the J end lost 2 bases, and 11 bases lay between the germline ends. CDR1 and CDR2 (germline): MNHEY, SMNVEV (reference sequence). The CDR3 spells CASSLPWTAGANVLTF. The CDR3 region has the DNA TGTGCCAGCAGTTTGCCTTGGACAGCTGGGGCCAACGTCCTGACTTTC.

J is TRBJ2-1 and V is TRBV21-1; TRBD2 is taken as the D call from the table, unchecked against the DNA. TRBV21-1 is a known pseudogene. The CDR3 spans 15 residues. The CDR3 DNA reads as TGTGCCAGCAGCAGGGGGACAAGCCTTTTAGACGAGCAGTTCTTC. Its protein product is CASSRGTSLLDEQFF.

The V gene is TRBV28, the J gene TRBJ2-4; D uncertain. V gave up 5 bases and J gave up 0 bases, with 11 bases separating them. The CDR3 spans 15 residues. Looked up from germline, CDR1 is MDHEN and CDR2 is SYDVKM. The CDR3 loop is CASSPPELAKNIQYF. The DNA of the CDR3 is TGTGCCAGCAGTCCCCCTGAGTTAGCCAAAAACATTCAGTACTTC.

The chain joins TRBV25-1 to TRBJ2-7; D remains unclear. The CDR3 totals 13 residues. V was trimmed by 2 bases and J by 7 bases, leaving 12 bases between them. Germline assignment: CDR1 MGHDK and CDR2 SYGVNS. The CDR3: CASSEGSLREQYF. CDR3 in DNA: TGTGCCAGCAGTGAAGGCAGCTTGAGAGAGCAGTACTTC.

V and J are TRBV7-2 and TRBJ2-7, with TRBD1 as a possible D gene (5 bases). The V end was cut by 2 bases, the J end by 7 bases, with 21 bases between. CDR1 SGHTA and CDR2 FQGNSA come from the germline V gene. The length of the CDR3 is 16 residues. CDR3 DNA sequence: TGTGCCAGCAGCTTATTCCAGGGCCCCTCAGGTGGTGAGCAGTACTTC. It is translated as CASSLFQGPSGGEQYF.

The DNA of the CDR3 is TGTGCCAGCAGCCAAGGGTTGGTAGCGGTGTACAATGAGCAGTTCTTC. Translation gives CASSQGLVAVYNEQFF. This chain connects TRBV3-1 to TRBJ2-1; maybe TRBD2 (6 bases). Germline CDR1 LGHDT, CDR2 YNNKEL (reference sequence). The CDR3 extends over 16 amino acids. Trimming left V 1 base short and J 4 bases short, with 14 bases between.

V usage is TRBV5-1 and J usage is TRBJ2-5; 7 positions agree with TRBD2. V shed 0 bases and J 2 bases; nucleotides not matched to a gene: 10. The CDR3 spans 17 residues. Germline lookup yields CDR1 SGHRS and CDR2 YFSETQ. In DNA, the CDR3 is TGCGCCAGCAGCTTGGTAGGGTCGGGAGGAGGTCAAGAGACCCAGTACTTC. This translates into CASSLVGSGGGQETQYF.

The CDR3 DNA sequence: TGTGCCAGCAGCCCCGGGGGGGCCCACTACAATGAGCAGTACTTC. Protein: CASSPGGAHYNEQYF. The chain links TRBV7-2 to TRBJ2-5, with TRBD2 matching 8 bases. Germline V lookup: CDR1 SGHTA, CDR2 FQGNSA. The CDR3 spans 15 residues. Unmatched junction bases numbered 16, after V lost 5 bases and J lost 11 bases.

CDR3 sequence reads: CASSFGLQGPQWQPQHF. The CDR3 bases are TGTGCCAGCAGCTTTGGCTTGCAAGGCCCCCAATGGCAGCCCCAGCATTTT. V gene TRBV12-1 combines with J gene TRBJ1-5; the table gives TRBD1 as D, unverified against the DNA. TRBV12-1 is tagged as a pseudogene. The CDR3 runs to 17 residues.

The chain carries TRBV7-9 and TRBJ1-1; possibly TRBD1 for D (6 bases). The germline CDR1 and CDR2 sequences are SEHNR and FQNEAQ (reference sequence). Trimming shortened V by 0 bases and J by 2 bases, and 13 bases separated the two germline ends. The CDR3 loop spans 16 amino acids. CDR3 sequence reads: CASSLALAGDNTEAFF. The CDR3, as DNA: TGTGCCAGCAGCTTAGCGCTGGCAGGGGACAACACTGAAGCTTTCTTT.

The chain uses TRBV28 and TRBJ2-4; D remains ambiguous. Germline values: CDR1 MDHEN, CDR2 SYDVKM. Trimming stripped 4 bases from V and 7 bases from J, with 17 bases between. The CDR3 is 15 residues long. This chain's CDR3 is CASSSTGPLGNIQYF. Here the CDR3 DNA reads TGTGCCAGCAGTTCGACCGGGCCTCTAGGGAACATTCAGTACTTC.

V is TRBV12-3 or TRBV12-4 and J is TRBJ2-3, with 13 bases matching TRBD2. The CDR3 runs 17 residues. Trimming removed 5 bases from V and 6 bases from J; junction bases left unmatched: 11. CDR3 sequence (DNA): TGTGCCAGCAGTCCGGGGGGACTAGCGGGGACCGGGGATACGCAGTATTTT. It is translated as CASSPGGLAGTGDTQYF.

This clonotype has a handful of counts. V usage is TRBV6-1 and J usage is TRBJ2-7; TRBD2 aligns across 8 bases. V trimming: 8 bases; J trimming: 5 bases; junction bases outside the gene matches: 11. This CDR3 has 14 residues. Germline lookup yields CDR1 MNHNS and CDR2 SASEGT. CDR3: CASVKREPTHEQYF. CDR3 DNA: TGTGCCAGCGTTAAGCGGGAGCCCACCCACGAGCAGTACTTC.

The genes are TRBV6-5 and TRBJ2-2, with 8 bases aligning to TRBD1. V was pared by 2 bases and J by 1 base, with 3 bases of the junction left unmatched. Germline V lookup: CDR1 MNHEY, CDR2 SVGAGI. This CDR3 is 16 amino acids long. The CDR3 bases are TGTGCCAGCAGTTACCGGACAGGGCTGAACACCGGGGAGCTGTTTTTT. Translation: CASSYRTGLNTGELFF.

The sample holds a few counts of this clonotype. This rearrangement joins TRBV12-3 or TRBV12-4 to TRBJ2-1, with a tentative D call TRBD2 (5 bases). The CDR3 extends over 15 amino acids. Trimming shortened V by 7 bases and J by 4 bases, and 17 bases separated the two germline ends. The CDR3 is CASTSVGEIYNEQFF. DNA of the CDR3: TGTGCCAGCACTTCCGTGGGAGAAATTTACAATGAGCAGTTCTTC.

The V gene is TRBV9, the J gene TRBJ2-1; TRBD2 matches at 9 bases. The CDR3 runs to 19 residues. Unmatched junction bases numbered 22, after V lost 6 bases and J lost 6 bases. From germline, CDR1 is SGDLS and CDR2 YYNGEE. The CDR3 loop is CASTSGEAGGLNRGNEQFF. The DNA of the CDR3 is TGTGCCAGCACCTCAGGGGAAGCGGGGGGCCTCAATAGGGGCAATGAGCAGTTCTTC. Using reference TRBV9 and TRBJ2-1 for the parts outside the CDR3, the full variable domain is DSGVTQTPKHLITATGQRVTLRCSPRSGDLSVYWYQQSLDQGLQFLIQYYNGEERAKGNILERFSAQQFPDLHSELNLSSLELGDSALYFCASTSGEAGGLNRGNEQFFGPGTRLTVL.

V is TRBV27 and J is TRBJ2-1; the D is unclear. Trimming stripped 6 bases from V and 1 base from J, with 7 bases between. CDR3 length: 13 amino acids. Looked up from germline, CDR1 is MNHEY and CDR2 is SMNVEV (reference sequence). The CDR3 bases are TGTGCCAGCAGCCAGCCATCCTACAATGAGCAGTTCTTC. Its protein is CASSQPSYNEQFF.

This clonotype appeared a few times. V gene TRBV7-9 combines with J gene TRBJ2-5, with TRBD2 matching 11 bases. Trimming took 4 bases from V and 9 from J; bases not matched to a gene: 1. The germline gives CDR1 SEHNR, CDR2 FQNEAQ (reference sequence). The CDR3 runs 12 residues. The CDR3 DNA reads as TGTGCCAGCAGCTGGGGACTAGCGGCCCAGTACTTC. As protein: CASSWGLAAQYF.

This clonotype was seen a few times. The CDR3 bases are TGCAGCGTTGAGCGGTACAGGGCCGGGACCTACAATGAGCAGTTCTTC. It encodes CSVERYRAGTYNEQFF. V is TRBV29-1 and J is TRBJ2-1; D perhaps matches TRBD1 (6 bases). Germline loops: CDR1 SQVTM, CDR2 ANQGSEA. V was cut by 3 bases and J by 2 bases, with 17 bases left in between. The CDR3 loop spans 16 amino acids.